Below are 13 T cell receptor beta chains sequenced from a single sample in a study of PD-1 blockade in mismatch repair-deficient tumors. Some clones are missing from TCRdb's copy, which holds only in-frame ones; the method was immunoSEQ multiplex PCR. There are tens of thousands of clones in the sample; approximately 84% occur only once, and roughly 8.1% lies in the top ten. The sequences come from peripheral blood, collected 20 weeks after starting pembrolizumab. These receptors all come from an adult with mismatch repair-deficient cancer.

This clone was seen a handful of times. The chain uses TRBV20-1 and TRBJ2-7, with D tentatively TRBD2 (6 bases). CDR1 and CDR2 from the germline V gene are DFQATT and SNEGSKA (reference sequence). This CDR3 comprises 11 residues. The germline V and J ends were trimmed by 2 bases and 6 bases, with 8 bases remaining between them. The CDR3 bases are TGCAGTGCTAGAACGGGAGTCGAGCAGTACTTC. This encodes CSARTGVEQYF.

Sample share makes this clone medium-sized. V gene TRBV19 combines with J gene TRBJ2-7, with TRBD1 identical over 7 bases. With 1 base clipped from V and 3 bases from J, the junction kept 3 bases outside the gene matches. The germline V gene encodes CDR1 LNHDA and CDR2 SQIVND (reference sequence). This CDR3 is 14 amino acids long. The CDR3 sequence is CASSIGGQYYEQYF. The CDR3 DNA follows: TGTGCCAGTAGTATAGGGGGACAGTACTACGAGCAGTACTTC. The whole variable domain, remainder taken from reference TRBV19 and TRBJ2-7, is DGGITQSPKYLFRKEGQNVTLSCEQNLNHDAMYWYRQDPGQGLRLIYYSQIVNDFQKGDIAEGYSVSREKKESFPLTVTSAQKNPTAFYLCASSIGGQYYEQYFGPGTRLTVT.

The CDR3 spells CASSFKRGRAFF. In DNA, the CDR3 is TGTGCCAGCAGTTTTAAACGGGGGAGGGCTTTCTTT. V gene TRBV28 combines with J gene TRBJ1-1; a possible D gene is TRBD1 (5 bases). The V and J ends lost 3 bases and 11 bases respectively, with 13 bases between them. Germline loops: CDR1 MDHEN, CDR2 SYDVKM. The CDR3 has 12 residues.

The V gene is TRBV7-9, the J gene TRBJ1-3; 8 bases fit TRBD1. This CDR3 has 15 residues. With V trimmed by 7 bases and J by 3 bases, 8 bases remained unmatched. Germline CDR1 reads SEHNR; CDR2 reads FQNEAQ (reference sequence). The CDR3 region is CASTIQGAIGNTIYF. Written as DNA, the CDR3 is TGTGCCAGCACCATCCAGGGGGCGATTGGAAACACCATATATTTT.

The CDR3 reads CASSSAGRQNEQFF. CDR3 sequence (DNA): TGTGCCAGCAGCTCGGCGGGACGCCAGAATGAGCAGTTCTTC. This chain uses TRBV11-2 with TRBJ2-1; D possibly corresponds to TRBD2 (6 bases). In germline, CDR1 is SGHAT, CDR2 FQNNGV. The CDR3 has 14 amino acids. Trimming removed 4 bases from V and 7 bases from J, with 14 bases in between.

This clone was observed a handful of times. The chain uses TRBV11-2 and TRBJ2-3; TRBD2 aligns across 8 bases. The CDR3 is made up of 16 amino acids. Trimming at V came to 5 bases and at J to 0 bases, leaving 7 bases not matched to a gene. In germline, CDR1 is SGHAT, CDR2 FQNNGV. The CDR3 protein is CASSLGLAASTDTQYF. CDR3 nucleotide sequence: TGTGCCAGCAGCCTCGGACTAGCTGCTAGCACAGATACGCAGTATTTT.

Only a few counts were recorded for this clone. V and J are TRBV5-1 and TRBJ2-7; D not certain. There are 12 residues in the CDR3. V lost 4 bases, J lost 2 bases, and 7 bases lay in between. Germline V CDR1 and CDR2: SGHRS, YFSETQ. The CDR3 region is CASSDTTYEQYF. The DNA of the CDR3 is TGCGCCAGCAGCGACACGACCTACGAGCAGTACTTC.

This chain uses TRBV6-1 with TRBJ1-2, with D maybe TRBD1 (6 bases). The CDR3 has 14 residues. The germline V and J ends were trimmed by 6 bases and 4 bases, with 15 bases remaining between them. Germline assignment: CDR1 MNHNS and CDR2 SASEGT. The CDR3 spells CASRKGGATYGYTF. The CDR3 bases are TGTGCCAGCAGAAAAGGGGGAGCTACCTATGGCTACACCTTC.

The rearrangement uses TRBV29-1 and TRBJ2-3, with a tentative D call TRBD1 (5 bases). CDR3 length: 15 residues. CDR1 SQVTM and CDR2 ANQGSEA come from the germline V gene. Trimming shortened V by 7 bases and J by 2 bases, and 19 bases separated the two germline ends. For the CDR3, the DNA is TGCAGCGCCCGCCCCGACAGTTACTACACAGATACGCAGTATTTT. Translated, it gives CSARPDSYYTDTQYF.

The V gene is TRBV5-1, the J gene TRBJ2-6; weak D call: TRBD2 (7 bases). In germline, CDR1 is SGHRS, CDR2 YFSETQ. The CDR3 length is 18 residues. V was shortened by 6 bases and J by 2 bases, with 21 bases between the two germline ends. The CDR3 DNA is TGCGCCAGCAACCTACGGGGGGCTCCCTTCACTGGGGCCAACGTCCTGACTTTC. Translating gives CASNLRGAPFTGANVLTF.

The chain carries TRBV5-1 and TRBJ2-7; no clear D gene. Germline assignment: CDR1 SGHRS and CDR2 YFSETQ. This CDR3 comprises 14 residues. V lost 4 bases to trimming and J lost 0 bases, with 11 bases between them. CDR3 region: CASSPDGTSYEQYF. CDR3 nucleotide sequence: TGCGCCAGCAGCCCAGACGGTACCTCCTACGAGCAGTACTTC.

This sequence joins TRBV13 and TRBJ2-7; TRBD2 matches 8 bases. Germline CDR1 reads PRHDT; CDR2 reads FYEKMQ (reference sequence). V trimming: 5 bases; J trimming: 2 bases; junction bases outside the gene matches: 20. CDR3 length equals 19 residues. In DNA form, the CDR3 reads TGTGCCAGCAGCCCCCCCACAGCGGGAGTATCGTATGGGACCTACGAGCAGTACTTC. Encoded protein: CASSPPTAGVSYGTYEQYF.

This chain joins TRBV6-5 and TRBJ2-7, with 7 bases fitting TRBD1. Germline V gene data show CDR1 as MNHEY and CDR2 as SVGAGI. J gave up 3 bases and V 7 bases, and 6 bases lay outside the gene matches. The CDR3 runs 13 residues. CDR3 in DNA: TGTGCCAGCACCAAGGGGGCCAACTACGAGCAGTACTTC. Amino acids: CASTKGANYEQYF.